This T cell receptor beta chain emerged from a study of blood T cell repertoires in COVID-19. Study overall: COVID-19 samples, acute and convalescent, were from the United States, Italy and Spain.

Produced via immunoSEQ multiplex PCR; TCRdb's table is partial and in-frame only. The table has about 50,000 clones, over 65% seen once. The CDR3 runs 16 residues. Germline CDR1 is MNHNY and CDR2 is SVGAGI (reference sequence). Trimming at V came to 2 bases and at J to 0 bases, leaving 4 bases not matched to a gene. The sequencing sample was made of peripheral blood. The sequence was obtained from a woman aged 60-75 years with acute or convalescent COVID-19. The chain joins TRBV6-6 to TRBJ2-3, with 8 bases identical to TRBD2. The CDR3 reads CASSYQAGASTDTQYF. As DNA, the CDR3 is TGTGCCAGCAGTTACCAAGCGGGAGCTAGCACAGATACGCAGTATTTT.